The source of this TCR delta chain is a study of gammadelta T cells in human blood (dated by TCRdb to 2020 to 2021). A few counts support this clone. Its antigen has not been determined. Base qualities were left out, and no much larger clone turns up one base away. This sample also contains other DNA sequences that code for the same CDR3. Results and caveats for the whole study, not just this receptor: The study reported that microbial exposure appeared to drive polyclonal expansion of innate gamma-delta T cells immediately after birth.

To prepare the library, RT-PCR was applied. The instrument given in TCRdb is Illumina MiSeq. The public reads were reprocessed by TCRdb using CATT, and rows of matching DNA were later combined. Within this sample are roughly 760 delta-chain clones, with more than 35% of them counted one time only. The leading ten clones occupy about a sixth of the sample. From the cysteine through the phenylalanine, the CDR3 covers 20 amino acids. Here the CDR3 DNA is all that survives: 60 bases in frame from base 1. CDR1 and CDR2 are drawn from the germline V gene: TSWWSYY, QGS. V and J lose 0 bases and 0 bases, and a span of 23 bases separates them.

The V and J segments used are TRDV1 and TRDJ1; there is no confident call for the D gene. The receptor was isolated from a human donor. The specimen was non-Vgamma9Vdelta2 gamma-delta T cells from infant blood. The CDR3 corresponds to CALGELSKGALLVYTDKLIF. Here is the DNA: TGTGCTCTTGGGGAACTATCTAAGGGCGCCTTGTTGGTCTACACCGATAAACTCATCTTT.